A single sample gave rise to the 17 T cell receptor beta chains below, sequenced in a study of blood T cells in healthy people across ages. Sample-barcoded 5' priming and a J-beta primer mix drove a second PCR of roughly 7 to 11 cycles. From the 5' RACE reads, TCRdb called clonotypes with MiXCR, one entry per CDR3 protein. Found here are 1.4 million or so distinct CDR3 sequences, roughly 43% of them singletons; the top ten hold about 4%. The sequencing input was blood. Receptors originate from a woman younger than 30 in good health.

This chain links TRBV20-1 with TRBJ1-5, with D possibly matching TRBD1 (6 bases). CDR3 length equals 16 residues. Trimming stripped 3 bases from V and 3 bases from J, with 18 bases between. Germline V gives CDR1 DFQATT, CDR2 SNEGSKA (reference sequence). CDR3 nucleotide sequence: TGCAGTGCTAGGCGAGGGCAGGGGCGCTACAATCAGCCCCAGCATTTT. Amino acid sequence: CSARRGQGRYNQPQHF.

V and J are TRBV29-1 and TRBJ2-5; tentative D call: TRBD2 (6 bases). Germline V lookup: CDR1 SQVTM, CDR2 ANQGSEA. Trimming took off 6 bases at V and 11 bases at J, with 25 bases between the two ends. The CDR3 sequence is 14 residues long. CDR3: CSVTDGRTYNEQYF. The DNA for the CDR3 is TGCAGCGTAACCGACGGGAGAACCTACAATGAGCAGTACTTC.

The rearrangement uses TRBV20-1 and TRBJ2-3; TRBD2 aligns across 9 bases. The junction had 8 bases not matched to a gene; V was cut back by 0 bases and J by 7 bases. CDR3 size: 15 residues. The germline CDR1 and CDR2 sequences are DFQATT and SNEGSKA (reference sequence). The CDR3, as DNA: TGCAGTGCTAGAGATCGCGGGGGGGCACCCAATACGCAGTATTTT. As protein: CSARDRGGAPNTQYF.

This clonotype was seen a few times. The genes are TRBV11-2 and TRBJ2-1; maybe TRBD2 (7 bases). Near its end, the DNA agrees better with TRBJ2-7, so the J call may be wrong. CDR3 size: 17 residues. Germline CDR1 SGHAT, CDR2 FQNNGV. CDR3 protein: CASTARGGSPSHNEQYF. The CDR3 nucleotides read TGTGCCAGCACGGCGAGGGGGGGCTCACCGTCCCACAATGAGCAGTACTTC.

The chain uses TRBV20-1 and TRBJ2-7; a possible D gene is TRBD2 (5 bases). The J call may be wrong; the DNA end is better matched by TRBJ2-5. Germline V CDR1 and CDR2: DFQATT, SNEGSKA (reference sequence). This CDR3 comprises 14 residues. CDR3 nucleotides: TGCAGTGCTAGTGCTCCTTTACGGGGAGAGACCCAGTACTTC. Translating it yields CSASAPLRGETQYF.

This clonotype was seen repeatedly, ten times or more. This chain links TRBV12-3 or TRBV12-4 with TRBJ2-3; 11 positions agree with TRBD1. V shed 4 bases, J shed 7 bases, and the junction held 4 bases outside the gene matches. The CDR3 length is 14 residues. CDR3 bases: TGTGCCAGCAGTTCAGGGACAGGGGGGTATACGCAGTATTTT. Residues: CASSSGTGGYTQYF.

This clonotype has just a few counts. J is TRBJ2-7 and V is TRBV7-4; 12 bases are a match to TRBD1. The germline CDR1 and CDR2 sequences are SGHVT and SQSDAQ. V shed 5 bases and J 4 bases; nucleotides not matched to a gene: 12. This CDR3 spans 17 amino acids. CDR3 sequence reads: CASSPYPGTGGSYEQYF. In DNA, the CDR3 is TGTGCCAGCAGCCCGTACCCCGGGACAGGGGGCTCATACGAGCAGTACTTC. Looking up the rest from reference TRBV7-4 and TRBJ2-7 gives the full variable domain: GAGVSQSPRYKVAKRGRDVALRCDSISGHVTLYWYRQTLGQGSEVLTYSQSDAQRDKSGRPSGRFSAERPERSVSTLKIQRTEQGDSAVYLCASSPYPGTGGSYEQYFGPGTRLTVT.

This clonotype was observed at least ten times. The CDR3 DNA sequence: TGTGCCAGCAGCTCCTCAGGGGCCCTCCAGTTCTTC. As protein: CASSSSGALQFF. The gene calls are TRBV7-9 and TRBJ2-1, with D perhaps TRBD1 (6 bases). Trimming removed 4 bases at V and 13 bases at J, with 14 bases between. Germline V gives CDR1 SEHNR, CDR2 FQNEAQ (reference sequence). The CDR3 is 12 residues long.

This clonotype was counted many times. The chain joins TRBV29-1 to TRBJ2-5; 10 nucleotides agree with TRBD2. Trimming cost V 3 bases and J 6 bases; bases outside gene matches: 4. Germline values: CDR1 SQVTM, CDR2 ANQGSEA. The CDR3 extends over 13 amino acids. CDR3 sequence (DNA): TGCAGCGTTGAGGGACTAGCGAAGAAGACCCAGTACTTC. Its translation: CSVEGLAKKTQYF.

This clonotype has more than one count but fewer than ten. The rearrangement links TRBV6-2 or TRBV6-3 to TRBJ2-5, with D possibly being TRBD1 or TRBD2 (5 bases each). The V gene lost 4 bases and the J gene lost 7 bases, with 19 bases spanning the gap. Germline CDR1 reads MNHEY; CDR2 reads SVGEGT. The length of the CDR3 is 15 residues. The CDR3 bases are TGTGCCAGCAGTTCACGCTGGGACCACCCTGGGACCCAGTACTTC. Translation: CASSSRWDHPGTQYF.

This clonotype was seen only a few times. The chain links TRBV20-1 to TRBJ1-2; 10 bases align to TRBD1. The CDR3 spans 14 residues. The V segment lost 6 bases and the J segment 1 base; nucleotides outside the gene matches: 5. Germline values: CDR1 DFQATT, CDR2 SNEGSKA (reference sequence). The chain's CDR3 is CSAIGQGGNYGYTF. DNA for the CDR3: TGCAGTGCCATCGGACAGGGGGGTAACTATGGCTACACCTTC.

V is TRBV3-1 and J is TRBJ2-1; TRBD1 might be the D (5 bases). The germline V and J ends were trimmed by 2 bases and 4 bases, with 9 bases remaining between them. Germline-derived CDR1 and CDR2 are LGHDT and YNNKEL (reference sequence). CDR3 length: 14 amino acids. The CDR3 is CASSQRQLYNEQFF. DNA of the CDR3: TGTGCCAGCAGCCAACGACAGTTGTACAATGAGCAGTTCTTC.

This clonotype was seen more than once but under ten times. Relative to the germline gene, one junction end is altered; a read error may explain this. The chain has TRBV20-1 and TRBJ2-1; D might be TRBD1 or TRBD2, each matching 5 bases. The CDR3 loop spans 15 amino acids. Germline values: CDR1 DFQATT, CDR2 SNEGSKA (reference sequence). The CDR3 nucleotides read TGCAGTGCCTACGGGACGGATTTCTCCTACGATGAGCAGTTCTTC. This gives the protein CSAYGTDFSYDEQFF.

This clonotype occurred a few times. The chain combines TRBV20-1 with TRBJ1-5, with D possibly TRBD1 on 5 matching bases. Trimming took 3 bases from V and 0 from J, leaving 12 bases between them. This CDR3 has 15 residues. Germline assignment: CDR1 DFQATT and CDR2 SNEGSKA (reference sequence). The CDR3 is CSASPRVYSNQPQHF. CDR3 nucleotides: TGCAGTGCTAGCCCCAGGGTCTATAGCAATCAGCCCCAGCATTTT.

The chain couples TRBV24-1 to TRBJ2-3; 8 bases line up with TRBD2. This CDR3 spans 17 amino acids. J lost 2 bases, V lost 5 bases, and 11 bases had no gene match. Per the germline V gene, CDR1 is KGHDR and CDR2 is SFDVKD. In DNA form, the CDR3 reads TGTGCCACCAGTGCCCTGACTAGCGATCCTATCACAGATACGCAGTATTTT. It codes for CATSALTSDPITDTQYF.

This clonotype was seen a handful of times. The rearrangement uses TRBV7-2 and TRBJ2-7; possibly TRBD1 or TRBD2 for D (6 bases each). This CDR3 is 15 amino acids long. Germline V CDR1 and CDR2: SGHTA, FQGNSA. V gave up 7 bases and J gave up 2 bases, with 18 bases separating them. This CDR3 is CASNQQGGTTYEQYF. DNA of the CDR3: TGTGCCAGCAACCAACAAGGGGGGACAACCTACGAGCAGTACTTC.

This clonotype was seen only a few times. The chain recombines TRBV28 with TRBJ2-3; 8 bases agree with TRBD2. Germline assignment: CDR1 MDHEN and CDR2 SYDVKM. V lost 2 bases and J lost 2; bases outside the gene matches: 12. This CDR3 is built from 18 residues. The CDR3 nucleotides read TGTGCCAGCAGTTTACGCACCTCTAGCGGGCCCCCCACAGATACGCAGTATTTT. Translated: CASSLRTSSGPPTDTQYF.